These 8 T cell receptor beta chains were all obtained from the same sample, sequenced in a study of shared clonotypes between healthy human individuals. It was CD45RO-negative cells, positively selected for CCR7, that made up naive CD8 cells, with terminally differentiated effector memory CD45RA+ cells excluded. Clones were sequenced by immunoSEQ multiplex PCR, and TCRdb holds only the in-frame ones, with some missing. Of over 2 million clones in the sample, roughly 94% were seen once. The sequenced sample was naive CD8+ T cells sorted from blood. Every receptor here comes from a man aged 18 to 30 in good health.

The V and J genes are TRBV4-3 and TRBJ2-3; unclear D gene. The CDR3 consists of 13 residues. Per the germline V gene, CDR1 is LGHNA and CDR2 is YSLEER. The germline V and J ends were trimmed by 0 bases and 8 bases, with 9 bases remaining between them. CDR3 in DNA: TGCGCCAGCAGCCAAGATGGCCCCAGTACGCAGTATTTT. Translated, it gives CASSQDGPSTQYF.

The chain recombines TRBV5-8 with TRBJ2-7; 12 bases fit TRBD2. The CDR3 extends over 16 amino acids. Trimming cost V 0 bases and J 5 bases; bases outside gene matches: 6. Germline V gives CDR1 SGHTS, CDR2 YDEGEE. The CDR3 DNA is TGTGCCAGCAGCTTGGGGCTAGCGGGAGGGCGTGACGAGCAGTACTTC. Residues: CASSLGLAGGRDEQYF.

This clone was seen once. The chain employs TRBV21-1 and TRBJ2-2; the tabulated D call, TRBD1, remains unverified against the DNA. TRBV21-1 is given as a pseudogene. The length of the CDR3 is 17 residues. This chain's CDR3 is CASSKPKGDRDTGELFF. As DNA, the CDR3 is TGTGCCAGCAGCAAACCAAAGGGGGACCGGGACACCGGGGAGCTGTTTTTT.

This clone has just one count. This chain uses TRBV10-1 with TRBJ2-1; no clear D. CDR1 and CDR2 from the germline V gene are WNHNN and SYGVQD (reference sequence). The V end was cut by 3 bases, the J end by 5 bases, with 17 bases between. The CDR3 extends over 16 amino acids. The CDR3 protein is CASSEYIAGPNNEQFF. As DNA, the CDR3 is TGCGCCAGCAGTGAATATATCGCCGGTCCAAACAATGAGCAGTTCTTC.

This rearrangement joins TRBV19 to TRBJ2-5; TRBD1 is a possible D gene (5 bases). This CDR3 contains 12 residues. V was clipped by 4 bases and J by 5 bases, with 8 bases between them. Germline V CDR1 and CDR2: LNHDA, SQIVND (reference sequence). DNA for the CDR3: TGTGCCAGTAGTAGGGGCTGGGAGACCCAGTACTTC. Amino acid sequence: CASSRGWETQYF.

In its sample, this clone was seen once. The rearrangement joins TRBV6-5 to TRBJ1-2; possibly TRBD1 for D (6 bases). This CDR3 has 15 residues. CDR1 and CDR2 from the germline V gene are MNHEY and SVGAGI. Trimming took 6 bases from V and 4 from J, leaving 18 bases between them. The CDR3 reads CASRQATGTFYGYTF. The CDR3 DNA sequence: TGTGCCAGCAGACAGGCGACTGGGACATTCTATGGCTACACCTTC.

V gene TRBV4-1 combines with J gene TRBJ1-2, with no clear D. Trimming removed 3 bases at V and 3 bases at J, with 8 bases between. Germline lookup yields CDR1 MGHRA and CDR2 YSYEKL. This CDR3 region has 13 residues. The chain's CDR3 is CASSHDSYYGYTF. CDR3 in DNA: TGCGCCAGCAGCCACGATTCCTACTATGGCTACACCTTC.

The chain links TRBV11-2 to TRBJ1-3, with 9 bases matching TRBD1. The germline gives CDR1 SGHAT, CDR2 FQNNGV. Trimming removed 6 bases from V and 4 bases from J; junction bases left unmatched: 16. The CDR3 has 18 amino acids. CDR3 DNA sequence: TGTGCCAGCAGTTTACTTTACGGGACAGGGACCGGGGGAAACACCATATATTTT. Translating gives CASSLLYGTGTGGNTIYF.